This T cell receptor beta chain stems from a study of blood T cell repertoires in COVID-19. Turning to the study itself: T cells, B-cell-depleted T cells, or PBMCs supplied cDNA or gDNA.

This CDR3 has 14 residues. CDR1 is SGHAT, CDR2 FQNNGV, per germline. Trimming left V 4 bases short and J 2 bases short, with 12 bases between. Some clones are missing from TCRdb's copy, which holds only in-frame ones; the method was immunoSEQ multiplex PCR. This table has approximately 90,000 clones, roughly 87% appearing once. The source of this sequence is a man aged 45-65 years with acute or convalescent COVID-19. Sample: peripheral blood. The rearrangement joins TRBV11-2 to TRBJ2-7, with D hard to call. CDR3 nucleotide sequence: TGTGCCAGCAGCTCCAGACTTGTCACCTACGAGCAGTACTTC. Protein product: CASSSRLVTYEQYF.